This passage covers 28 T cell receptor beta chains from one sample sequenced in a study of cytomegalovirus exposure and HLA in healthy donors. Both 60 Vbeta primers and 13 Jbeta primers went into the PCR. Some clones are missing from TCRdb's copy, which holds only in-frame ones; the method was immunoSEQ multiplex PCR. The table lists around 140,000 clones, 80% of them singletons, with roughly 4.8% in the top ten. The sequencing sample was made of PBMCs. The receptors here all came from a man aged 35 to 55 in good health and CMV-seronegative.

The V and J genes are TRBV28 and TRBJ1-2; 8 bases are shared with TRBD1. J lost 6 bases, V lost 5 bases, and 8 bases had no gene match. There are 14 residues in the CDR3. Germline CDR1 is MDHEN and CDR2 is SYDVKM. CDR3 in DNA: TGTGCCAGCAGTCCTTACGACAGGGGAAATGGCTACACCTTC. Translation: CASSPYDRGNGYTF.

This clone was seen only a few times. This chain links TRBV18 with TRBJ2-7, with 9 bases lining up with TRBD1. The V and J ends lost 4 bases and 2 bases, in that order; junction bases with no gene match: 0. The CDR3 is made up of 13 amino acids. Germline CDR1 and CDR2: KGHSH and LQKENI. The CDR3 coding sequence is TGTGCCAGCTCACGACAGGGGGCCTACGAGCAGTACTTC. Protein product: CASSRQGAYEQYF.

This clone was counted between two and nine times. This rearrangement joins TRBV7-8 to TRBJ2-5, with TRBD2 identical over 9 bases. V was clipped by 5 bases and J by 1 base; unmatched bases: 5. This CDR3 spans 15 amino acids. Germline CDR1 SGHVS, CDR2 FQNEAQ. The CDR3 sequence: CASSTSGGIQETQYF. CDR3 nucleotide sequence: TGTGCCAGCAGCACAAGCGGGGGGATCCAAGAGACCCAGTACTTC.

This sequence joins TRBV7-2 and TRBJ1-3, with 9 bases lining up with TRBD1. This CDR3 has 16 residues. V dropped 1 base and J dropped 6; count of bases not matched to a gene: 7. Germline CDR1 is SGHTA and CDR2 is FQGNSA. The CDR3 DNA sequence: TGTGCCAGCAGCTTAGGAACCGGGACAGGGCTAAACACCATATATTTT. It codes for CASSLGTGTGLNTIYF.

The chain joins TRBV10-3 to TRBJ1-2, with D unclear. Looked up from germline, CDR1 is ENHRY and CDR2 is SYGVKD. The CDR3 extends over 13 amino acids. Trimming removed 1 base from V and 4 bases from J, with 7 bases in between. In nucleotides, the CDR3 is TGTGCCATCAGTGAGTTCAGTTTCTATGGCTACACCTTC. Translation gives CAISEFSFYGYTF.

The rearrangement joins TRBV10-3 to TRBJ1-4; 9 bases match TRBD1. From germline, CDR1 is ENHRY and CDR2 SYGVKD. CDR3 length equals 14 residues. With V trimmed by 4 bases and J by 7 bases, 4 bases remained unmatched. The CDR3: CAISGTGGVEKLFF. Here the CDR3 DNA reads TGTGCCATCAGTGGTACAGGGGGCGTTGAAAAACTGTTTTTT.

CDR3 sequence reads: CASSLGQGPFKNIQYF. CDR3 sequence (DNA): TGTGCCAGCAGCTTAGGACAGGGCCCATTCAAAAACATTCAGTACTTC. The chain uses TRBV7-9 and TRBJ2-4; 7 bases agree with TRBD1. Germline CDR1 and CDR2: SEHNR and FQNEAQ (reference sequence). V lost 1 base and J lost 3; bases outside the gene matches: 6. The CDR3 runs 16 residues.

The genes are TRBV7-2 and TRBJ2-2; D is unclear. CDR1 is SGHTA, CDR2 FQGNSA, per germline. CDR3 length: 13 amino acids. Trimming took off 4 bases at V and 0 bases at J, with 3 bases between the two ends. The CDR3 reads CASSSANTGELFF. The CDR3, as DNA: TGTGCCAGCAGCTCGGCGAACACCGGGGAGCTGTTTTTT.

This clone came up a few times. J is TRBJ2-2 and V is TRBV19; D is possibly TRBD2 (5 bases). V lost 3 bases to trimming and J lost 6 bases, with 17 bases between them. The CDR3 has 16 amino acids. Germline CDR1 reads LNHDA; CDR2 reads SQIVND (reference sequence). CDR3 region: CASSILRLTFPGELFF. The CDR3 coding sequence is TGTGCCAGTAGTATTTTACGACTAACGTTTCCCGGGGAGCTGTTTTTT.

V usage is TRBV9 and J usage is TRBJ1-6, with D perhaps matching TRBD1 (5 bases). The CDR3 totals 16 residues. V shed 0 bases and J shed 5 bases, with 12 bases lying between them. The germline gives CDR1 SGDLS, CDR2 YYNGEE. The CDR3 spells CASSVAPGLHNSPLHF. The CDR3 DNA reads TGTGCCAGCAGCGTAGCGCCAGGGCTCCATAATTCACCCCTCCACTTT.

This clone appeared a single time. The CDR3 coding sequence is TGTGCCAGCAGCGGAACTAGCGGGGGGATTAGCTGGGAGCAGTTCTTC. It encodes CASSGTSGGISWEQFF. The chain has TRBV11-1 and TRBJ2-1, with 12 bases matching TRBD2. Germline loops: CDR1 SGHAT, CDR2 FQDESV (reference sequence). V lost 5 bases and J lost 10; bases outside the gene matches: 12. The CDR3 is 16 residues long.

This sequence joins TRBV6-5 and TRBJ2-5; the match to TRBD2 covers 8 bases. Germline CDR1 MNHEY, CDR2 SVGAGI. With 2 bases clipped from V and 5 bases from J, the junction kept 7 bases outside the gene matches. The CDR3 has 15 residues. The DNA of the CDR3 is TGTGCCAGCAGTTACCGGGGGGGGTTACGCGAGACCCAGTACTTC. The encoded protein is CASSYRGGLRETQYF.

The chain employs TRBV5-1 and TRBJ1-4; 8 nucleotides line up with TRBD1. Germline CDR1 is SGHRS and CDR2 is YFSETQ. Trimming removed 9 bases from V and 5 bases from J; junction bases left unmatched: 9. This CDR3 is 14 amino acids long. The CDR3 nucleotides read TGCGCCATCAGATTCGACAGGGGCAATGAAAAACTGTTTTTT. Its protein is CAIRFDRGNEKLFF.

The gene calls are TRBV4-3 and TRBJ1-1; D ambiguous. The CDR3 loop spans 14 amino acids. V was shortened by 2 bases and J by 2 bases, with 9 bases between the two germline ends. Germline lookup yields CDR1 LGHNA and CDR2 YSLEER. CDR3 sequence (DNA): TGCGCCAGCAGCCAAATCGGCGGAAACACTGAAGCTTTCTTT. It translates to CASSQIGGNTEAFF.

The chain employs TRBV6-1 and TRBJ2-1; the match to TRBD2 covers 9 bases. Germline values: CDR1 MNHNS, CDR2 SASEGT. This CDR3 contains 13 residues. Unmatched junction bases numbered 2, after V lost 7 bases and J lost 4 bases. CDR3 DNA sequence: TGTGCCAGCACCGCGGGGGGGTACAATGAGCAGTTCTTC. Translated, it gives CASTAGGYNEQFF.

This clone was seen a single time. The chain combines TRBV2 with TRBJ2-5; possibly TRBD1 for D (6 bases). V lost 8 bases to trimming and J lost 1 base, with 14 bases between them. The CDR3 length is 14 residues. CDR1 is SNHLY and CDR2 is FYNNEI in the germline V gene. The CDR3 sequence is CASGGQTTQETQYF. As DNA, the CDR3 is TGTGCCAGCGGAGGACAGACTACCCAAGAGACCCAGTACTTC.

The rearrangement uses TRBV18 and TRBJ1-5, with 8 bases fitting TRBD1. Germline V lookup: CDR1 KGHSH, CDR2 LQKENI. Unmatched junction bases numbered 10, after V lost 2 bases and J lost 10 bases. The CDR3 runs to 15 residues. In nucleotides, the CDR3 is TGTGCCAGCTCACCAAGTACAGGGGGGTCGGGTCCCCAGCATTTT. It specifies CASSPSTGGSGPQHF.

The chain uses TRBV9 and TRBJ2-7, with TRBD1 as a possible D gene (6 bases). The V gene lost 0 bases and the J gene lost 3 bases, with 13 bases spanning the gap. CDR1 is SGDLS and CDR2 is YYNGEE in the germline V gene. This CDR3 comprises 15 residues. In DNA form, the CDR3 reads TGTGCCAGCAGCGTAGCGACAGGATCGGTCTACGAGCAGTACTTC. Protein sequence: CASSVATGSVYEQYF.

This chain connects TRBV5-4 to TRBJ1-2; TRBD1 might be the D (5 bases). V dropped 0 bases and J dropped 3 bases, with 9 bases sitting between them. Per the germline V gene, CDR1 is SGHNT and CDR2 is YYREEE (reference sequence). The CDR3 loop spans 14 amino acids. CDR3 in DNA: TGTGCCAGCAGCTTGGGGGTCAGGGACTATGGCTACACCTTC. Its protein is CASSLGVRDYGYTF.

A note on this clone: Distinct nucleotide sequences in the sample also encode this CDR3. The V call is TRBV9, the J call TRBJ2-7; 7 bases are shared with TRBD1. The CDR3 is made up of 14 amino acids. In germline, CDR1 is SGDLS, CDR2 YYNGEE. With 4 bases clipped from V and 3 bases from J, the junction kept 7 bases outside the gene matches. The CDR3 bases are TGTGCCAGCAGCCCTCGGGACAGTAGCTACGAGCAGTACTTC. This gives the protein CASSPRDSSYEQYF.

This chain uses TRBV5-5 with TRBJ1-5, with TRBD1 matching over 7 bases. CDR1 and CDR2 from the germline V gene are SGHKS and YYEKEE (reference sequence). V shed 4 bases and J 4 bases; nucleotides not matched to a gene: 8. The CDR3 runs to 15 residues. CDR3 coding DNA: TGTGCCAGCAGCGGAATGCAGGGGGGTAATCAGCCCCAGCATTTT. Its translation: CASSGMQGGNQPQHF.

The chain has TRBV10-2 and TRBJ2-3; TRBD2 agrees at 10 bases. There are 19 residues in the CDR3. Germline CDR1 reads WSHSY; CDR2 reads SAAADI. V lost 6 bases to trimming and J lost 9 bases; unmatched junction nucleotides: 24. The CDR3 is CASSLIAGGLVVRQDTQYF. CDR3 DNA: TGCGCCAGCAGCCTTATAGCGGGGGGTCTCGTAGTAAGGCAAGACACGCAGTATTTT.

The chain has TRBV9 and TRBJ2-1, with D perhaps TRBD1 (6 bases). V was trimmed by 3 bases and J by 12 bases, leaving 16 bases between them. The CDR3 totals 13 residues. From germline, CDR1 is SGDLS and CDR2 YYNGEE. The CDR3 region is CASSETQGVRQFF. The CDR3 nucleotides are TGTGCCAGCAGCGAGACACAGGGAGTTCGGCAGTTCTTC.

The rearrangement joins TRBV29-1 to TRBJ1-5, with 8 nucleotides matching TRBD1. CDR3 length: 14 residues. Trimming at V came to 3 bases and at J to 9 bases, leaving 10 bases not matched to a gene. From germline, CDR1 is SQVTM and CDR2 ANQGSEA. The CDR3 spells CSVDAGTGAGPQHF. The CDR3 nucleotides are TGCAGCGTTGATGCCGGGACAGGAGCCGGGCCCCAGCATTTT.

The chain joins TRBV6-5 to TRBJ1-2, with 7 nucleotides matching TRBD1. V lost 8 bases to trimming and J lost 4 bases; unmatched junction nucleotides: 4. Germline values: CDR1 MNHEY, CDR2 SVGAGI. The CDR3 length is 12 residues. This CDR3 reads CASAQGGYGYTF. The CDR3 nucleotides read TGTGCCAGCGCCCAGGGGGGCTATGGCTACACCTTC.

This sequence joins TRBV5-1 and TRBJ2-7; TRBD1 aligns across 10 bases. CDR1 and CDR2 from the germline V gene are SGHRS and YFSETQ. V lost 3 bases and J lost 3; bases outside the gene matches: 3. This CDR3 region has 14 residues. CDR3 region: CASSSRTGGYEQYF. For the CDR3, the DNA is TGCGCCAGCAGCTCAAGGACAGGGGGCTACGAGCAGTACTTC.

In regard to this clone: Other nucleotide sequences in the sample specify the same CDR3. The chain combines TRBV2 with TRBJ2-5; 8 bases fit TRBD1. The CDR3 runs 13 residues. The J segment lost 1 base and the V segment lost 9 bases, leaving 4 bases of the junction unmatched. Germline lookup yields CDR1 SNHLY and CDR2 FYNNEI. The CDR3 here is CASRGQGQETQYF. The DNA of the CDR3 is TGTGCCAGTAGAGGACAGGGCCAAGAGACCCAGTACTTC.

This clone was seen more than once but under ten times. The V call is TRBV2, the J call TRBJ1-4, with D perhaps TRBD1 (6 bases). This CDR3 spans 14 amino acids. V was pared by 5 bases and J by 2 bases, with 9 bases between. The germline V gene encodes CDR1 SNHLY and CDR2 FYNNEI. CDR3 sequence reads: CASSHRVTNEKLFF. DNA for the CDR3: TGTGCCAGCAGTCACAGGGTCACTAATGAAAAACTGTTTTTT.